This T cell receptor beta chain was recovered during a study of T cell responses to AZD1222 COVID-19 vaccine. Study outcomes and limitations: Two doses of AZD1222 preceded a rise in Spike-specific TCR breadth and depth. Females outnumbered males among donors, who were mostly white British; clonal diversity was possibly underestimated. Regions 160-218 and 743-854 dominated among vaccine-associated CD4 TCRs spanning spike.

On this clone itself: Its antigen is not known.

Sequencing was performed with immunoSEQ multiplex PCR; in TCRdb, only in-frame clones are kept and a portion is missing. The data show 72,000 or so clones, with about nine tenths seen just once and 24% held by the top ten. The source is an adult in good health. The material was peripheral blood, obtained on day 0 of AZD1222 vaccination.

This CDR3 reads CASTQEGPLQETQYF. Written as DNA, the CDR3 is TGCGCCAGCACCCAGGAGGGGCCTTTACAAGAGACCCAGTACTTC. The chain carries TRBV5-1 and TRBJ2-5, with D tentatively TRBD2 (6 bases). CDR1 is SGHRS and CDR2 is YFSETQ in the germline V gene. V lost 6 bases and J lost 2, with 17 bases in between. CDR3 size: 15 residues.